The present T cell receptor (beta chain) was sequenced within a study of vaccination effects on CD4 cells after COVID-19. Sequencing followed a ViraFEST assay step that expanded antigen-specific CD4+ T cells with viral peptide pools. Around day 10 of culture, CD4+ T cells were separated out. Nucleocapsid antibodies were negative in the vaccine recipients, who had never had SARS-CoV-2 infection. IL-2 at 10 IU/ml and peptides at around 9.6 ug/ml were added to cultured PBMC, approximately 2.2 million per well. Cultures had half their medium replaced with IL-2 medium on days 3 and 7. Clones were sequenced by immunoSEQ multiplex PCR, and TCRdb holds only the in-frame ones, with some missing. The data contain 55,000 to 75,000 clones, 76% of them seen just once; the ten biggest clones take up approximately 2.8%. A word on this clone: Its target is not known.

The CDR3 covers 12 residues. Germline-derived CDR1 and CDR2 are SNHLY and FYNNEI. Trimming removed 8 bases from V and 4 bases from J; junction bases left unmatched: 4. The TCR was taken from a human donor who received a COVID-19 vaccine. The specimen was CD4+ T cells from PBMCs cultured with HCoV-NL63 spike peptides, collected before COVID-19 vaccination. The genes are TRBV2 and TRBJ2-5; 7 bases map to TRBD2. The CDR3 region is CASAGVGETQYF. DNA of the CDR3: TGTGCCAGCGCGGGGGTAGGAGAGACCCAGTACTTC.